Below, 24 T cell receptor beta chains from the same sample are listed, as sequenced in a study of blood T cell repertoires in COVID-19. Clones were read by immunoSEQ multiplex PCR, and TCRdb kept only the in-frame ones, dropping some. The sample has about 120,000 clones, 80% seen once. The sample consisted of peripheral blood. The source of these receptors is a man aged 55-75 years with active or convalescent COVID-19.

CDR3 residues: CASSLSSQGNNEQFF. The CDR3 region has the DNA TGTGCCAGCAGTTTATCGAGTCAGGGGAACAATGAGCAGTTCTTC. This sequence joins TRBV27 and TRBJ2-1; D may be TRBD1 (6 bases). Trimming pared 0 bases from V and 5 bases from J, leaving 11 bases between. Per the germline V gene, CDR1 is MNHEY and CDR2 is SMNVEV (reference sequence). The length of the CDR3 is 15 residues.

The CDR3 is CASVGQEVGGELFF. The CDR3 nucleotides read TGTGCCAGCGTCGGGCAGGAGGTGGGCGGGGAGCTGTTTTTT. The genes are TRBV2 and TRBJ2-2, with D possibly TRBD2 on 5 matching bases. The CDR3 extends over 14 amino acids. V lost 8 bases, J lost 7 bases, and 17 bases lay in between. Germline values: CDR1 SNHLY, CDR2 FYNNEI.

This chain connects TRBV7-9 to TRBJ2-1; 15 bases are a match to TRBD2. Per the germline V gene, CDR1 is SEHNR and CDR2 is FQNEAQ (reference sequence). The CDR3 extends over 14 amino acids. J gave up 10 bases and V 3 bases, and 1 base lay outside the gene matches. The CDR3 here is CASSFGLAGGEQFF. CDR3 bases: TGTGCCAGCAGCTTCGGACTAGCGGGAGGGGAGCAGTTCTTC.

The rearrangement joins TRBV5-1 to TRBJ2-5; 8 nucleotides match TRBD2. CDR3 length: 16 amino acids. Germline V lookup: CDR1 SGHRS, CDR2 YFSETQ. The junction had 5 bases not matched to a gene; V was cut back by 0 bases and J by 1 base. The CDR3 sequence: CASSLVAGGSQETQYF. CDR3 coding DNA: TGCGCCAGCAGCTTGGTGGCGGGAGGTTCCCAAGAGACCCAGTACTTC. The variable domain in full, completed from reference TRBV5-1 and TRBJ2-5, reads KAGVTQTPRYLIKTRGQQVTLSCSPISGHRSVSWYQQTPGQGLQFLFEYFSETQRNKGNFPGRFSGRQFSNSRSEMNVSTLELGDSALYLCASSLVAGGSQETQYFGPGTRLLVL.

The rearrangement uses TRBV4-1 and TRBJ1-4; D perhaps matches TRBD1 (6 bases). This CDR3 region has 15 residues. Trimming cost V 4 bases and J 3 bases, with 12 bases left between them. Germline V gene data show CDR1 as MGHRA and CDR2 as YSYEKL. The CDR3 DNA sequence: TGCGCCAGCAGCCCCTTACAGGGTTCTAATGAAAAACTGTTTTTT. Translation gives CASSPLQGSNEKLFF.

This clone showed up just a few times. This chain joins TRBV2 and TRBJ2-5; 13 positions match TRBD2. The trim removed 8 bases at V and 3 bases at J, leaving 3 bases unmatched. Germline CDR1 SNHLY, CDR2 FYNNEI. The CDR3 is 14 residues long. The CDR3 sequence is CASGGLAGKETQYF. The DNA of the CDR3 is TGTGCCAGCGGGGGACTAGCGGGAAAAGAGACCCAGTACTTC.

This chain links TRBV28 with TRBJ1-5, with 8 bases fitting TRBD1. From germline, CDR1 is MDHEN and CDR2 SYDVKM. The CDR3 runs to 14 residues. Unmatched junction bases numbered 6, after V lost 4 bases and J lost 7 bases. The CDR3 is CASSSDRGGQPQHF. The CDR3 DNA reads TGTGCCAGCAGTTCCGACAGGGGCGGGCAGCCCCAGCATTTT.

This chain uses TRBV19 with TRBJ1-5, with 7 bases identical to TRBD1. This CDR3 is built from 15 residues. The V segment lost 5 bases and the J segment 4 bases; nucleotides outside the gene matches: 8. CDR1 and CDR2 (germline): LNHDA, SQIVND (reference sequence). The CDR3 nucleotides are TGTGCCAGTAGTCTGCCCGACAGGGATAATCAGCCCCAGCATTTT. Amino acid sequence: CASSLPDRDNQPQHF.

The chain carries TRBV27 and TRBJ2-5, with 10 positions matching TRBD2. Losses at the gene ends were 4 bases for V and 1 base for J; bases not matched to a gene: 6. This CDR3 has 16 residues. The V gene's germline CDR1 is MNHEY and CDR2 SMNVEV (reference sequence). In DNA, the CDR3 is TGTGCCAGCAGTTCCCCCATAGCGGGAGGCCAAGAGACCCAGTACTTC. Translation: CASSSPIAGGQETQYF.

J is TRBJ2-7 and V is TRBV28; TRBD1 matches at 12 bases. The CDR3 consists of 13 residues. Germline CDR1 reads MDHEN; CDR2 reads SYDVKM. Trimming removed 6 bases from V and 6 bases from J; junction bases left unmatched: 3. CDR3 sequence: CASRGQGAREQYF. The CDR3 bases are TGTGCCAGCAGGGGACAGGGGGCTCGCGAGCAGTACTTC.

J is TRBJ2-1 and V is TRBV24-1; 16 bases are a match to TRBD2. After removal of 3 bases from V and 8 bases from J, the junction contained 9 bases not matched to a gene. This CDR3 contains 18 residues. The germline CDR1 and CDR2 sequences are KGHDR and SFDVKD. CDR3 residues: CATSDLPGTSGREDEQFF. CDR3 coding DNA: TGTGCCACCAGTGATCTTCCCGGGACTAGCGGGAGGGAGGATGAGCAGTTCTTC.

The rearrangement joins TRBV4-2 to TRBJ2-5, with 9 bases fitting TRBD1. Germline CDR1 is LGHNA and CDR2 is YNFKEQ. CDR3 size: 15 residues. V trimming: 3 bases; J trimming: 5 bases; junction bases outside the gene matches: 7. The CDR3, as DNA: TGTGCCAGCAGCCATCCGGGACAGGGTCAGGAGACCCAGTACTTC. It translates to CASSHPGQGQETQYF.

The CDR3 DNA reads TGTGCCAGCAGCCAGGGTGTGGGGCTAGTGGTGTACAATGAGCAGTTCTTC. As protein: CASSQGVGLVVYNEQFF. V is TRBV14 and J is TRBJ2-1, with D possibly TRBD1 on 5 matching bases. CDR3 length: 17 residues. V dropped 3 bases and J dropped 4 bases, with 19 bases sitting between them. Per the germline V gene, CDR1 is SGHDN and CDR2 is FVKESK.

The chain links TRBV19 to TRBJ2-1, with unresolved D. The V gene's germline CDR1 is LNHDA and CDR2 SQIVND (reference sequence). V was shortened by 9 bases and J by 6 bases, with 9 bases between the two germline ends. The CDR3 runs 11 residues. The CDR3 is CASGWANEQFF. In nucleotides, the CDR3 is TGTGCCAGCGGCTGGGCCAATGAGCAGTTCTTC.

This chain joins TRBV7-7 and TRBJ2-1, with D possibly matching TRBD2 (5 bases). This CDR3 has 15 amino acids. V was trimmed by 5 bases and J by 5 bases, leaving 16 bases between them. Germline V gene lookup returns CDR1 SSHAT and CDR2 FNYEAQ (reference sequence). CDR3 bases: TGTGCCAGCAGCCGATCGGGGTTTGGGGACAATGAGCAGTTCTTC. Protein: CASSRSGFGDNEQFF. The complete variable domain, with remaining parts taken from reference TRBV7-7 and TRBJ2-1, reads GAGVSQSPRYKVTKRGQDVTLRCDPISSHATLYWYQQALGQGPEFLTYFNYEAQPDKSGLPSDRFSAERPEGSISTLTIQRTEQRDSAMYRCASSRSGFGDNEQFFGPGTRLTVL.

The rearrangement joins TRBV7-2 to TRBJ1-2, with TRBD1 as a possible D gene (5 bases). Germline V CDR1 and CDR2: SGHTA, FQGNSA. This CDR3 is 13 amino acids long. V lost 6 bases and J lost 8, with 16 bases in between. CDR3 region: CASSDGQGAGYTF. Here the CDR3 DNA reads TGTGCCAGCAGTGACGGCCAAGGGGCAGGCTACACCTTC.

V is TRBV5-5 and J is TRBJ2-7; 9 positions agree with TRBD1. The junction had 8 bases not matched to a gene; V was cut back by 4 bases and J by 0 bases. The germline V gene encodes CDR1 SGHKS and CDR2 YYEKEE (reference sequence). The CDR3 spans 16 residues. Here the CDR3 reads CASSGTGIQSSYEQYF. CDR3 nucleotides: TGTGCCAGCAGCGGGACAGGGATCCAGAGCTCCTACGAGCAGTACTTC.

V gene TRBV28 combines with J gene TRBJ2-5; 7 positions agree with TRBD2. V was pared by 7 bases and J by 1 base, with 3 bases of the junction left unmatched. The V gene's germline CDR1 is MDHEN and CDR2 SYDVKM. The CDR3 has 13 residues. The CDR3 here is CASTRGGQETQYF. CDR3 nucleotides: TGTGCCAGCACCCGCGGGGGCCAAGAGACCCAGTACTTC.

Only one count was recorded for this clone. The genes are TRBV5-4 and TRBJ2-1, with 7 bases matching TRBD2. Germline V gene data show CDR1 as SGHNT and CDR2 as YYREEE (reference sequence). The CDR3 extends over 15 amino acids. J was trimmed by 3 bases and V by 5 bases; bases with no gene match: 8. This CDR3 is CASRSGTTDYNEQFF. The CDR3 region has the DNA TGTGCCAGCAGGTCCGGGACTACCGACTACAATGAGCAGTTCTTC.

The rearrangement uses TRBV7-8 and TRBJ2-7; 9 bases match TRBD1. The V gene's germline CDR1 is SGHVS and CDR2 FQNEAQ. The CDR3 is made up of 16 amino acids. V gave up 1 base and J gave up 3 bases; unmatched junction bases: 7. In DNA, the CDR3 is TGTGCCAGCAGCTTAGGGCTCGGGACAGGGAGCTACGAGCAGTACTTC. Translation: CASSLGLGTGSYEQYF.

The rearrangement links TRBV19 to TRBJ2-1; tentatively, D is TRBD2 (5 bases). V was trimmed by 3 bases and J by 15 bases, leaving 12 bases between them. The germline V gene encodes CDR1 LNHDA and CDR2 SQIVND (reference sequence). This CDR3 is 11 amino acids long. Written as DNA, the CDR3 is TGTGCCAGTAGTATCGGAGGCCGTAGGTTCTTC. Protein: CASSIGGRRFF.

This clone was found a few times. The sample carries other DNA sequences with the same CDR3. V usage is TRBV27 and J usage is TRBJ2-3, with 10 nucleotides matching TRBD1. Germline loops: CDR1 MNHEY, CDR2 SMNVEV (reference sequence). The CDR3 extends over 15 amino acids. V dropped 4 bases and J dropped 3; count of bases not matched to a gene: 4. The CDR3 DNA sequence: TGTGCCAGCAGTTCCCGGACAGGGGGTACAGATACGCAGTATTTT. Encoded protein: CASSSRTGGTDTQYF.

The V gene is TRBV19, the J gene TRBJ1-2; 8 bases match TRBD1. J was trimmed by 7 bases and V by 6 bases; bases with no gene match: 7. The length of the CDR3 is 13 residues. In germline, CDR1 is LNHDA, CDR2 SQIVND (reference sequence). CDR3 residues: CASRMDREFGYTF. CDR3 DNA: TGTGCCAGTAGAATGGACAGGGAGTTTGGCTACACCTTC.

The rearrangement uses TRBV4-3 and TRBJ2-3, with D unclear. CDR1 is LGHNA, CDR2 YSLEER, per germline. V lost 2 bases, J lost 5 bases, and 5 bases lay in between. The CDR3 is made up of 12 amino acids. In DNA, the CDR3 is TGCGCCAGCAGCCAACCGGGAGATACGCAGTATTTT. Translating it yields CASSQPGDTQYF.